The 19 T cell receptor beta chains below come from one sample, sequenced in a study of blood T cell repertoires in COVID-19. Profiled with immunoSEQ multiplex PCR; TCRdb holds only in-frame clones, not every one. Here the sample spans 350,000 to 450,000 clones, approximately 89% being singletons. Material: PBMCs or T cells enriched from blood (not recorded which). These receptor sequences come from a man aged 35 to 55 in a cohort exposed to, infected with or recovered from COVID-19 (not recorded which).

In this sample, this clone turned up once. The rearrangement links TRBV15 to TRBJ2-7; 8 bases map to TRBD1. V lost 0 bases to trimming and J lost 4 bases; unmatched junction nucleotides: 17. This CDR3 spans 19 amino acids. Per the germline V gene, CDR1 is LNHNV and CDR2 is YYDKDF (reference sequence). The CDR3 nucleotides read TGTGCCACCAGCAGAGATCCCGTATTCCCAGGGGGCGCAAAGTACGAGCAGTACTTC. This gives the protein CATSRDPVFPGGAKYEQYF.

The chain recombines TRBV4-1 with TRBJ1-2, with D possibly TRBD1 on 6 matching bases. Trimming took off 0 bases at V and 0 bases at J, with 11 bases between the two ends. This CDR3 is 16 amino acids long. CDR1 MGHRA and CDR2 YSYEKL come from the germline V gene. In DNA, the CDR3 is TGCGCCAGCAGCCAAGAATCGGGACAAACTAACTATGGCTACACCTTC. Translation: CASSQESGQTNYGYTF.

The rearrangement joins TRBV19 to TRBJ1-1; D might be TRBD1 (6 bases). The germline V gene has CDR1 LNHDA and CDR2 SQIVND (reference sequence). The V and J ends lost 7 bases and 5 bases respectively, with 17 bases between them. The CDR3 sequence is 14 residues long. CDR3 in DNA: TGTGCCAGTAACCCTGGGGGGCGGGGGACTGAAGCTTTCTTT. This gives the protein CASNPGGRGTEAFF.

CDR3 loop: CASSSTGTNYGYTF. In DNA, the CDR3 is TGTGCCAGTAGTTCTACAGGGACCAACTATGGCTACACCTTC. The chain couples TRBV19 to TRBJ1-2; D is perhaps TRBD1 (6 bases). The CDR3 runs to 14 residues. V dropped 5 bases and J dropped 2 bases, with 12 bases sitting between them. Germline V CDR1 and CDR2: LNHDA, SQIVND (reference sequence).

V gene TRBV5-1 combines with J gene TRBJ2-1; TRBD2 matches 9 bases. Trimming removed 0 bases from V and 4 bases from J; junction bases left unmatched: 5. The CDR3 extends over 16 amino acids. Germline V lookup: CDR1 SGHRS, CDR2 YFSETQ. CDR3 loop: CASSLVAGVGYNEQFF. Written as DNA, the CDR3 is TGCGCCAGCAGCTTGGTAGCGGGAGTCGGGTACAATGAGCAGTTCTTC. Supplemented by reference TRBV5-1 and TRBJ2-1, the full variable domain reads KAGVTQTPRYLIKTRGQQVTLSCSPISGHRSVSWYQQTPGQGLQFLFEYFSETQRNKGNFPGRFSGRQFSNSRSEMNVSTLELGDSALYLCASSLVAGVGYNEQFFGPGTRLTVL.

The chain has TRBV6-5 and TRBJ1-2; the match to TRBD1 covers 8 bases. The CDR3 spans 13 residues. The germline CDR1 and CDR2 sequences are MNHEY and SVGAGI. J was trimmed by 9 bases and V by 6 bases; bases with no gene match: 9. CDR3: CASSADRGESYTF. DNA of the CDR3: TGTGCCAGCAGCGCCGACAGGGGTGAGAGCTACACCTTC.

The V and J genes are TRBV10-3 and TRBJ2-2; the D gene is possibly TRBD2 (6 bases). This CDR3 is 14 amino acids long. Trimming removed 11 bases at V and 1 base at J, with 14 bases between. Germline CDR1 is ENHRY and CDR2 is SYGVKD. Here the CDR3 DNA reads TGTGCCTCCTGGGCGCGGGAGAACACCGGGGAGCTGTTTTTT. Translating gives CASWARENTGELFF.

For the CDR3, the DNA is TGTGCCAGCAGTTTGGGGACTTACAGCTACAATGAGCAGTTCTTC. Residues: CASSLGTYSYNEQFF. The V call is TRBV27, the J call TRBJ2-1; D possibly corresponds to TRBD2 (6 bases). The germline V gene has CDR1 MNHEY and CDR2 SMNVEV (reference sequence). V shed 3 bases and J shed 3 bases, with 12 bases lying between them. This CDR3 has 15 amino acids.

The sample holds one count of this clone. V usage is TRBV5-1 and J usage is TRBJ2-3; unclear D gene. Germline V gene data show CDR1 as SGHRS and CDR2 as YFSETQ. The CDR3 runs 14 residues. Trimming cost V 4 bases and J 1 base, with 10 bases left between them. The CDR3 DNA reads TGCGCCAGCAGCCCTACAGTAGGCACAGATACGCAGTATTTT. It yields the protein CASSPTVGTDTQYF.

Here the CDR3 reads CASISQGSYSPLHF. CDR3 coding DNA: TGTGCCAGCATATCCCAGGGGTCGTATTCACCCCTCCACTTT. The V call is TRBV6-5, the J call TRBJ1-6, with D possibly TRBD1 on 6 matching bases. Trimming took 7 bases from V and 8 from J, leaving 15 bases between them. CDR3 length: 14 amino acids. Germline assignment: CDR1 MNHEY and CDR2 SVGAGI.

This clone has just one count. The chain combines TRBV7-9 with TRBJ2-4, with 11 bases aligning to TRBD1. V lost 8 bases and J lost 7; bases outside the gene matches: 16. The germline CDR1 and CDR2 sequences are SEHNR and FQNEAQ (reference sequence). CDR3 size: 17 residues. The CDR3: CASVDLGQGGIRNIQYF. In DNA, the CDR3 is TGTGCCAGCGTCGACTTGGGACAGGGGGGAATTAGGAACATTCAGTACTTC.

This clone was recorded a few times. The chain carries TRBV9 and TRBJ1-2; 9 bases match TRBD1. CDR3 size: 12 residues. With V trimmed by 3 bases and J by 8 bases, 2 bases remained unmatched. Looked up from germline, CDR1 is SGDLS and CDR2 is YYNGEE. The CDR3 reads CASSGDRVGYTF. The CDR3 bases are TGTGCCAGCAGCGGGGACAGGGTAGGCTACACCTTC.

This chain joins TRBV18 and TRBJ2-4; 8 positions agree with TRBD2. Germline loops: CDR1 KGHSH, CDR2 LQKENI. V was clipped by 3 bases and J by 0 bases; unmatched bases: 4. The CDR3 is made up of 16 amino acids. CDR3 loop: CASSPIAGLAKNIQYF. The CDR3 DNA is TGTGCCAGCTCACCCATAGCGGGATTAGCCAAAAACATTCAGTACTTC.

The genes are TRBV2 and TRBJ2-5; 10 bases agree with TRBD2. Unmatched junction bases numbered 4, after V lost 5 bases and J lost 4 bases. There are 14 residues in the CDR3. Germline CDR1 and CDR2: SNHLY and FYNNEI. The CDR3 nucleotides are TGTGCCAGCAGTAAAAGCGGGAGGGGAGAGACCCAGTACTTC. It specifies CASSKSGRGETQYF.

Here the CDR3 reads CASSPLRQGLGNEQFF. The CDR3 nucleotides are TGCGCCAGCAGCCCCCTTCGACAGGGGTTGGGCAATGAGCAGTTCTTC. The chain has TRBV5-1 and TRBJ2-1; 8 nucleotides align to TRBD1. The CDR3 contains 16 residues. Germline assignment: CDR1 SGHRS and CDR2 YFSETQ. Trimming took 4 bases from V and 6 from J; bases not matched to a gene: 12.

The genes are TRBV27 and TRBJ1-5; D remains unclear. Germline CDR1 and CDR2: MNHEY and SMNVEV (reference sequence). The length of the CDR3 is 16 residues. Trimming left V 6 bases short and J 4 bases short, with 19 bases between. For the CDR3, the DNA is TGTGCCAGCAGGACCTCCTACGGGAGGTCAAATCAGCCCCAGCATTTT. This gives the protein CASRTSYGRSNQPQHF.

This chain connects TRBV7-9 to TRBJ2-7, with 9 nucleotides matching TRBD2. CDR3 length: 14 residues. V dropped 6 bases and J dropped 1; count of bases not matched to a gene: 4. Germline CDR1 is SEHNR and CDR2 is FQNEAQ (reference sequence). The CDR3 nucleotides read TGTGCCAGCAGTGTGACTAGCGGTTCCTACGAGCAGTACTTC. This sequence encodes CASSVTSGSYEQYF. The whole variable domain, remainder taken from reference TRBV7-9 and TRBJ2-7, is DTGVSQNPRHKITKRGQNVTFRCDPISEHNRLYWYRQTLGQGPEFLTYFQNEAQLEKSRLLSDRFSAERPKGSFSTLEIQRTEQGDSAMYLCASSVTSGSYEQYFGPGTRLTVT.

The DNA of the CDR3 is TGTGCCAGCAGCGATGGGGGGGAAAGCACAGATACGCAGTATTTT. This translates into CASSDGGESTDTQYF. V is TRBV9 and J is TRBJ2-3; TRBD2 matches 7 bases. The CDR3 spans 15 residues. V trimming: 3 bases; J trimming: 0 bases; junction bases outside the gene matches: 4. Germline CDR1 SGDLS, CDR2 YYNGEE.

The CDR3 sequence is CASSAGTLNTGELFF. CDR3 nucleotide sequence: TGCGCCAGCAGTGCTGGGACATTGAACACCGGGGAGCTGTTTTTT. The V call is TRBV4-1, the J call TRBJ2-2; D is perhaps TRBD1 (6 bases). The CDR3 is made up of 15 amino acids. Germline V gene sequence: CDR1 MGHRA, CDR2 YSYEKL. V was shortened by 6 bases and J by 1 base, with 12 bases between the two germline ends.